Presented here are 21 T cell receptor beta chains from one specimen sequenced in a study of shared clonotypes between healthy human individuals. This table comes from immunoSEQ multiplex PCR, and its TCRdb copy is limited to in-frame clones, with some not included. Of fewer than 3 million clones in the sample, around 93% were seen once. Sequencing was carried out using naive CD4+ T cells from PBMCs. The sample's subset: CD45RA+ positively selected. Every receptor here comes from a man younger than 35 in good health. Some clones in this sample may be carry-over from other donors' samples.

The chain couples TRBV6-1 to TRBJ2-7; D might be TRBD1 (6 bases). CDR1 and CDR2 (germline): MNHNS, SASEGT. V was cut by 6 bases and J by 2 bases, with 14 bases left in between. The CDR3 length is 14 residues. The CDR3 DNA sequence: TGTGCCAGCAGCGGACAGATGGGGACCTACGAGCAGTACTTC. Its translation: CASSGQMGTYEQYF.

V and J are TRBV2 and TRBJ2-7; 7 bases agree with TRBD2. Trimming took 2 bases from V and 3 from J; bases not matched to a gene: 7. CDR1 and CDR2 from the germline V gene are SNHLY and FYNNEI. This CDR3 has 15 amino acids. The DNA of the CDR3 is TGTGCCAGCAGTGAACGAGGGAGGGTATACTACGAGCAGTACTTC. Its protein product is CASSERGRVYYEQYF.

The chain combines TRBV11-2 with TRBJ2-1, with 8 positions matching TRBD2. V gave up 2 bases and J gave up 9 bases; unmatched junction bases: 9. Germline-derived CDR1 and CDR2 are SGHAT and FQNNGV. This CDR3 comprises 15 residues. This CDR3 reads CASSLISGSWGEQFF. The CDR3 coding sequence is TGTGCCAGCAGCTTAATAAGCGGGAGTTGGGGTGAGCAGTTCTTC.

The chain is built from TRBV15 and TRBJ2-3; 8 bases fit TRBD2. The length of the CDR3 is 16 residues. The J segment lost 0 bases and the V segment lost 0 bases, leaving 2 bases of the junction unmatched. Germline V lookup: CDR1 LNHNV, CDR2 YYDKDF (reference sequence). The DNA of the CDR3 is TGTGCCACCAGCAGAGATGCGGGGGGTAGCACAGATACGCAGTATTTT. Its protein is CATSRDAGGSTDTQYF. Looking up the rest from reference TRBV15 and TRBJ2-3 gives the full variable domain: DAMVIQNPRYQVTQFGKPVTLSCSQTLNHNVMYWYQQKSSQAPKLLFHYYDKDFNNEADTPDNFQSRRPNTSFCFLDIRSPGLGDTAMYLCATSRDAGGSTDTQYFGPGTRLTVL.

On this clone itself: Within the sample, other DNA sequences also encode this same CDR3. This chain joins TRBV19 and TRBJ1-1; D remains ambiguous. CDR1 and CDR2 from the germline V gene are LNHDA and SQIVND (reference sequence). Trimming cost V 4 bases and J 1 base, with 7 bases left between them. The CDR3 has 13 residues. Here the CDR3 reads CASSTIGNTEAFF. In nucleotides, the CDR3 is TGTGCCAGTAGTACGATTGGGAACACTGAAGCTTTCTTT.

This clone was counted ten times or more. The chain has TRBV28 and TRBJ2-7; D unclear. This CDR3 region has 12 residues. V was shortened by 4 bases and J by 0 bases, with 4 bases between the two germline ends. Germline loops: CDR1 MDHEN, CDR2 SYDVKM. The CDR3 reads CASSYISYEQYF. CDR3 bases: TGTGCCAGCAGTTACATCTCCTACGAGCAGTACTTC.

CDR3 DNA: TGTGCCAGCTCATCTTCACAGGTTCGGAACACCGGGGAGCTGTTTTTT. Amino acid sequence: CASSSSQVRNTGELFF. The chain couples TRBV18 to TRBJ2-2, with a tentative D call TRBD1 (5 bases). Germline values: CDR1 KGHSH, CDR2 LQKENI. The CDR3 extends over 16 amino acids. Trimming removed 5 bases from V and 1 base from J, with 14 bases in between.

The chain couples TRBV5-1 to TRBJ2-1; D call uncertain. Trimming pared 0 bases from V and 2 bases from J, leaving 9 bases between. The CDR3 is 15 residues long. CDR1 and CDR2 from the germline V gene are SGHRS and YFSETQ. The CDR3 here is CASSLGASTYNEQFF. The CDR3 nucleotides read TGCGCCAGCAGCTTGGGGGCTTCCACCTACAATGAGCAGTTCTTC.

The CDR3 protein is CATNLGLLGEQFF. The CDR3 DNA sequence: TGTGCCACCAACCTCGGATTGCTGGGTGAGCAGTTCTTC. The chain has TRBV15 and TRBJ2-1; D is unresolved. The V and J ends lost 7 bases and 9 bases respectively, with 16 bases between them. The length of the CDR3 is 13 residues. Germline lookup yields CDR1 LNHNV and CDR2 YYDKDF (reference sequence).

This chain connects TRBV4-2 to TRBJ2-1, with 11 positions matching TRBD2. The ends lost 0 bases at V and 9 bases at J; junction bases unmatched: 10. The CDR3 runs to 17 residues. The germline CDR1 and CDR2 sequences are LGHNA and YNFKEQ. CDR3 sequence reads: CASSQDGGLAGGGEQFF. For the CDR3, the DNA is TGTGCCAGCAGCCAAGACGGGGGGCTAGCGGGAGGCGGTGAGCAGTTCTTC.

This clone appeared a few times. The chain uses TRBV29-1 and TRBJ1-1; D may be TRBD1 (6 bases). Germline V gene lookup returns CDR1 SQVTM and CDR2 ANQGSEA. This CDR3 comprises 15 residues. Trimming took off 3 bases at V and 4 bases at J, with 18 bases between the two ends. This CDR3 is CSVEGLRDKSTEAFF. CDR3 coding DNA: TGCAGCGTTGAGGGTCTCCGGGACAAGAGCACTGAAGCTTTCTTT.

The V gene is TRBV28, the J gene TRBJ1-1; D might be TRBD1 (5 bases). This CDR3 is 14 amino acids long. Trimming took 7 bases from V and 3 from J, leaving 15 bases between them. The germline V gene has CDR1 MDHEN and CDR2 SYDVKM. CDR3 coding DNA: TGTGCCAGCAACCCCCGGCAGGGACACACTGAAGCTTTCTTT. This sequence encodes CASNPRQGHTEAFF.

This chain links TRBV6-5 with TRBJ2-5, with D tentatively TRBD1 (5 bases). Germline values: CDR1 MNHEY, CDR2 SVGAGI. CDR3 length equals 16 residues. V dropped 0 bases and J dropped 5 bases, with 16 bases sitting between them. The CDR3 DNA sequence: TGTGCCAGCAGTTACTCCCCCACAGGATTTTGGGAGACCCAGTACTTC. It specifies CASSYSPTGFWETQYF.

The CDR3 DNA reads TGCGCCAGCAGCTTGCAAGGGACAGGGGGACCGGGGAACACCGGGGAGCTGTTTTTT. Encoded protein: CASSLQGTGGPGNTGELFF. J is TRBJ2-2 and V is TRBV5-1; 11 nucleotides match TRBD1. The J segment lost 1 base and the V segment lost 1 base, leaving 9 bases of the junction unmatched. CDR3 size: 19 residues. Per germline, CDR1 SGHRS and CDR2 YFSETQ.

This clone was seen more than once but under ten times. The sample holds other DNA sequences that translate to the same CDR3. The chain joins TRBV28 to TRBJ1-1; D remains ambiguous. V lost 1 base, J lost 6 bases, and 3 bases lay in between. This CDR3 contains 11 residues. The V gene's germline CDR1 is MDHEN and CDR2 SYDVKM. This chain's CDR3 is CASSLFAEAFF. CDR3 DNA sequence: TGTGCCAGCAGTTTATTTGCTGAAGCTTTCTTT.

The V gene is TRBV28, the J gene TRBJ1-1, with a possible D match to TRBD1 (6 bases). With 5 bases removed from V and 1 base from J, the gap between germline ends came to 17 bases. The CDR3 runs 16 residues. Germline loops: CDR1 MDHEN, CDR2 SYDVKM. CDR3 protein: CASSEGGAGSNTEAFF. DNA of the CDR3: TGTGCCAGCAGTGAGGGGGGGGCAGGTTCGAACACTGAAGCTTTCTTT.

The chain has TRBV28 and TRBJ1-5, with D possibly being TRBD1 (5 bases). There are 14 residues in the CDR3. Trimming shortened V by 6 bases and J by 6 bases, and 15 bases separated the two germline ends. Germline V gene lookup returns CDR1 MDHEN and CDR2 SYDVKM. CDR3 nucleotides: TGTGCCAGCAGCCTCGCTGAGGGGTTTCAGCCCCAGCATTTT. Amino acids: CASSLAEGFQPQHF. The full variable domain, with the rest looked up from reference TRBV28 and TRBJ1-5, is DVKVTQSSRYLVKRTGEKVFLECVQDMDHENMFWYRQDPGLGLRLIYFSYDVKMKEKGDIPEGYSVSREKKERFSLILESASTNQTSMYLCASSLAEGFQPQHFGDGTRLSIL.

This clone was seen a single time. The V gene is TRBV18, the J gene TRBJ2-7; tentative D call: TRBD1 (6 bases). The V gene's germline CDR1 is KGHSH and CDR2 LQKENI. With 2 bases removed from V and 6 bases from J, the gap between germline ends came to 8 bases. The CDR3 extends over 12 amino acids. The CDR3 DNA follows: TGTGCCAGCTCACCAACAGGGACCGAGCAGTACTTC. It codes for CASSPTGTEQYF.

For this clone: Other DNA sequences within the sample encode an identical CDR3. The V gene is TRBV18, the J gene TRBJ1-1; D gene uncertain. This CDR3 is 14 amino acids long. From germline, CDR1 is KGHSH and CDR2 LQKENI. V gave up 2 bases and J gave up 0 bases, with 7 bases separating them. CDR3: CASSPGTVNTEAFF. CDR3 sequence (DNA): TGTGCCAGCTCACCAGGAACGGTGAACACTGAAGCTTTCTTT. Filled out from reference TRBV18 and TRBJ1-1, the complete variable domain reads NAGVMQNPRHLVRRRGQEARLRCSPMKGHSHVYWYRQLPEEGLKFMVYLQKENIIDESGMPKERFSAEFPKEGPSILRIQQVVRGDSAAYFCASSPGTVNTEAFFGQGTRLTVV.

The chain has TRBV14 and TRBJ2-7, with 10 positions matching TRBD2. This CDR3 contains 15 residues. J was trimmed by 1 base and V by 4 bases; bases with no gene match: 4. Germline lookup yields CDR1 SGHDN and CDR2 FVKESK. CDR3 in amino acids: CASSRLAGVSYEQYF. The CDR3 region has the DNA TGTGCCAGCAGCCGGCTAGCGGGGGTATCCTACGAGCAGTACTTC.

V gene TRBV5-1 combines with J gene TRBJ1-2; D not certain. This CDR3 has 13 amino acids. V lost 5 bases and J 8 bases, leaving 16 bases between the germline ends. Germline V CDR1 and CDR2: SGHRS, YFSETQ. The CDR3 nucleotides read TGCGCCAGCAGTCTGGACTCTTCCGCGGGCTACACCTTC. Translated: CASSLDSSAGYTF. The full variable domain, its missing parts supplied by reference TRBV5-1 and TRBJ1-2, is KAGVTQTPRYLIKTRGQQVTLSCSPISGHRSVSWYQQTPGQGLQFLFEYFSETQRNKGNFPGRFSGRQFSNSRSEMNVSTLELGDSALYLCASSLDSSAGYTFGSGTRLTVV.